This T cell receptor (beta chain) was sequenced during a study of T cell responses to AZD1222 COVID-19 vaccine. Study findings and constraints: Reports indicate that nearly half of spike-specific TCRs are directed at unmutated variant regions. Mapped onto spike, vaccine-associated CD4 TCRs spanned it and were dominant at 160-218 and 743-854.

CDR3 size: 11 residues. V was shortened by 5 bases and J by 6 bases, with 8 bases between the two germline ends. The germline CDR1 and CDR2 sequences are SGHAT and FQNNGV. Profiled with immunoSEQ multiplex PCR; TCRdb holds only in-frame clones, not every one. The sample contains approximately 150,000 clones, around 90% of which appear only once. Note on this clone: Its antigen remains unidentified.

Doses given second, at about 4 or about 12 weeks, were pooled. The starting material was peripheral blood, obtained 28 days after the second AZD1222 dose. The TCR was taken from an adult who received the AZD1222 COVID-19 vaccine. The chain employs TRBV11-2 and TRBJ2-7; no clear D gene. The CDR3: CASSPSFEQYF. CDR3 nucleotides: TGTGCCAGCAGCCCCTCTTTCGAGCAGTACTTC.